Only a few counts were recorded for the clone carrying this T cell receptor beta chain. Its antigen remains unknown. The sample is drawn from a study of T cells in Graves' hyperthyroidism and ophthalmopathy. Study findings and constraints: Ophthalmopathy and stable hyperthyroidism were separated by a 13 V-J model.

What was amplified from RNA transcripts were TCR beta CDR3 regions. First-round RT-PCR targeting the TCR CDR3 was performed with the HTBI primer set. TCRdb re-called the multiplex PCR reads with MiXCR, one entry per CDR3 protein. This sample has about 640,000 distinct CDR3 sequences, with about 14% found just once. This receptor was identified in a woman between 45 and 60 years old with Graves' ophthalmopathy. Specimen: blood.

DNA of the CDR3: TGTGCCAGCAGTTACGGGCACTCCGGGCCGATTCGGTCCGGGGCCAACGTCCTGACTTTC. Its protein product is CASSYGHSGPIRSGANVLTF. The chain joins TRBV6-2 or TRBV6-3 to TRBJ2-6; the D is unclear. Germline CDR1 reads MNHEY; CDR2 reads SVGEGT. The CDR3 is 20 amino acids. Trimming shortened V by 2 bases and J by 4 bases, and 24 bases separated the two germline ends.